The rows below give T cell receptor beta chains drawn from one sample of a study of CD8+ T cells in alopecia areata. Measured with immunoSEQ multiplex PCR; TCRdb has only the in-frame clones, and not every one. Here the sample spans about 140,000 clones, approximately 50% being singletons. The sequencing used CD4+ T cells sorted from blood, collected at week 0. The receptors originated from a human donor with alopecia areata. Both conserved end residues are part of each CDR3. D genes are given only for firm matches. Rows may omit the clone size; those that give it use once, few, many or a size class.

v_call: TRBV29-1
j_call: TRBJ2-1
d_call: TRBD1
clone_size: .
cdr3_nt: TGCAGCGTTGACGGGACAGGGATTTACAATGAGCAGTTCTTC
cdr3_aa: CSVDGTGIYNEQFF

v_call: TRBV7-2
j_call: TRBJ2-7
d_call: TRBD2
clone_size: .
cdr3_nt: TGTGCCAGCAGCTTAGCGCGGGGGAGTCTCTACGAGCAGTACTTC
cdr3_aa: CASSLARGSLYEQYF

v_call: TRBV29-1
j_call: TRBJ2-6
d_call: .
clone_size: .
cdr3_nt: TGCAGCGTTGACGGCCTAGCTGGGGCCAACGTCCTGACTTTC
cdr3_aa: CSVDGLAGANVLTF

v_call: TRBV6-5
j_call: TRBJ2-7
d_call: TRBD1
clone_size: .
cdr3_nt: TGTGCCAGCAGGCAACAGGGGGCGATTGAGCAGTACTTC
cdr3_aa: CASRQQGAIEQYF

v_call: TRBV12-5
j_call: TRBJ2-1
d_call: .
clone_size: .
cdr3_nt: TGTGCTAGTGGTTTGGGCGGGACCCTGGGTGAGCAGTTCTTC
cdr3_aa: CASGLGGTLGEQFF

v_call: TRBV29-1
j_call: TRBJ2-2
d_call: .
clone_size: few
cdr3_nt: TGCAGCGTCTCCGCCAGCTCGAACACCGGGGAGCTGTTTTTT
cdr3_aa: CSVSASSNTGELFF

v_call: TRBV7-9
j_call: TRBJ1-5
d_call: .
clone_size: few
cdr3_nt: TGTGCCAGCAGCTTTAGAGGACAGCATCAGCCCCAGCATTTT
cdr3_aa: CASSFRGQHQPQHF

v_call: TRBV30
j_call: TRBJ2-1
d_call: TRBD2
clone_size: few
cdr3_nt: TGTGCCTGGAGTGTACCCCCACTAGCGGACAATGAGCAGTTCTTC
cdr3_aa: CAWSVPPLADNEQFF

v_call: TRBV29-1
j_call: TRBJ2-5
d_call: .
clone_size: .
cdr3_nt: TGCAGCGTCGCTCCGGGGGAGACCCAGTACTTC
cdr3_aa: CSVAPGETQYF

v_call: TRBV11-2
j_call: TRBJ2-4
d_call: .
clone_size: .
cdr3_nt: TGTGCCAGCAGCCTTACCGGTCCAGCCAAAAACATTCAGTACTTC
cdr3_aa: CASSLTGPAKNIQYF

v_call: TRBV6-6
j_call: TRBJ2-7
d_call: TRBD1
clone_size: once
cdr3_nt: TGTGCCTCTGAGGGACAGCCAGATGAGCGGTACTTC
cdr3_aa: CASEGQPDERYF

v_call: TRBV7-2
j_call: TRBJ2-5
d_call: .
clone_size: .
cdr3_nt: TGTGCCAGCAGCCAAGATGGAGGGAAGGCCCAGTACTTC
cdr3_aa: CASSQDGGKAQYF

v_call: TRBV29-1
j_call: TRBJ1-5
d_call: .
clone_size: .
cdr3_nt: TGCAGCGTTTCCACACTCGACCCCTATCAGCCCCAGCATTTT
cdr3_aa: CSVSTLDPYQPQHF

v_call: TRBV29-1
j_call: TRBJ1-1
d_call: TRBD1
clone_size: .
cdr3_nt: TGCAGCGTTGATGCACAGGGGGCCACTGAAGCTTTCTTT
cdr3_aa: CSVDAQGATEAFF

v_call: TRBV20-1
j_call: TRBJ2-1
d_call: .
clone_size: .
cdr3_nt: TGCAGTGCCGGGACCTCAGATGAGCAGTTCTTC
cdr3_aa: CSAGTSDEQFF

v_call: TRBV11-2
j_call: TRBJ2-7
d_call: .
clone_size: .
cdr3_nt: TGTGCCAGCAGCTTAGCACTAGGGGTCTACGAGCAGTACTTC
cdr3_aa: CASSLALGVYEQYF